What follows is one T cell receptor beta chain and its context. A read error may produce the germline difference seen at one junction end. A draw of around 6.2 milliliters of peripheral blood took place at each of two time points. These data belong to a study of prognosis after radiotherapy for stage I lung cancer. Study as a whole: Adenocarcinoma was the tumor type in around twelve patients, squamous cell carcinoma in several. Radiotherapy was SBRT in 3 to 5 fractions with a biologically effective dose of at least 100 Gy.

From genomic DNA, two-round multiplex PCR was used to amplify TCR beta CDR3. Gene-specific primers for each TRBV and TRBJ gene drove first-round PCR. TCRdb processed the multiplex PCR reads anew with MiXCR; each CDR3 protein has one entry. The table has fewer than 40,000 distinct CDR3 sequences, 30% to 35% seen once; the top ten hold roughly 29%. This material consisted of PBMCs, taken before or after stereotactic body radiation therapy (not recorded which). This TCR derives from a donor over 45 with non-small cell lung cancer.

CDR3 in DNA: TGTGCCAGCAGTGAAGTGGCAGGGCTATATAATTCACCCCTCTACTTT. Amino acid sequence: CASSEVAGLYNSPLYF. V is TRBV6-2 or TRBV6-3 and J is TRBJ1-6, with D tentatively TRBD1 (5 bases). The CDR3 runs to 16 residues. Germline V gives CDR1 MNHEY, CDR2 SVGEGT.